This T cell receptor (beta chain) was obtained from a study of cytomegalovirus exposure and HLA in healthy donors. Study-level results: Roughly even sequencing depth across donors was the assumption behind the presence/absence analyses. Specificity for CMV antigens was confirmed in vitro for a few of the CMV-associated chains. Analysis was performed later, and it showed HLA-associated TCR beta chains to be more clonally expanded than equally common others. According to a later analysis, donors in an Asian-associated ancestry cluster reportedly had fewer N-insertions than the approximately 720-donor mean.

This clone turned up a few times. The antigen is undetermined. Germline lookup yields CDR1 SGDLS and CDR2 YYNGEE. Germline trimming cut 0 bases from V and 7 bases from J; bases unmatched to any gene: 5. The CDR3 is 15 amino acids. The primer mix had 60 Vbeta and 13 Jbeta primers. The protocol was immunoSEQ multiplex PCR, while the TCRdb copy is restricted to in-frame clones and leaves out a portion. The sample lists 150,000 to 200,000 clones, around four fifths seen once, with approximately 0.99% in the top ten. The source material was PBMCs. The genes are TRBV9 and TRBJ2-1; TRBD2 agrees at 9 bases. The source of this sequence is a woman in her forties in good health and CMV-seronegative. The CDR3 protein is CASSVVSSGTNEQFF. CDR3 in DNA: TGTGCCAGCAGCGTAGTTTCTAGCGGGACGAATGAGCAGTTCTTC.